This T cell receptor (beta chain) appears in the sequencing data of a study of technical replicates of blood from several donors. Assay: immunoSEQ multiplex PCR; the TCRdb copy retains only in-frame clones and omits some. This table holds approximately 49,000 clones, about 94% found once. The CDR3 contains 16 residues. Trimming removed 6 bases from V and 4 bases from J, with 23 bases in between. CDR1 SGHNT and CDR2 YYREEE come from the germline V gene (reference sequence). Sequenced: PBMCs. V is TRBV5-4 and J is TRBJ2-7, with a possible D match to TRBD2 (6 bases). The source is a human donor in good health. Some clones in this sample may be carry-over from other donors' samples. Written as DNA, the CDR3 is TGTGCCAGCACCAGAGGGGAGCAGGGAGGTGGATACGAGCAGTACTTC. Its protein product is CASTRGEQGGGYEQYF.